The 18 T cell receptor beta chains below come from one sample, sequenced in a study of cytomegalovirus exposure and HLA in healthy donors. Primers: 60 Vbeta forward and 13 Jbeta reverse. Generated by immunoSEQ multiplex PCR, the TCRdb table keeps only in-frame clones and is missing some. The sample records 100,000 to 150,000 clones, roughly 80% being singletons. The specimen sequenced was PBMCs. The receptors derive from a woman aged 40 to 55 in good health and CMV-seronegative.

The J gene is TRBJ2-2, the V gene TRBV30, with 7 bases that match TRBD2. The CDR3 loop spans 19 amino acids. Germline V gene sequence: CDR1 GTSNPN, CDR2 SVGIG (reference sequence). The ends lost 3 bases at V and 2 bases at J; junction bases unmatched: 18. The CDR3 nucleotides read TGTGCCTGGAGAAGACCGGGGTGGCGGGGGAGCCCCAACACCGGGGAGCTGTTTTTT. This gives the protein CAWRRPGWRGSPNTGELFF.

J is TRBJ2-7 and V is TRBV5-1, with TRBD1 identical over 7 bases. The V gene's germline CDR1 is SGHRS and CDR2 YFSETQ. Trimming removed 0 bases from V and 2 bases from J; junction bases left unmatched: 8. The CDR3 spans 16 residues. This chain's CDR3 is CASSLAGTDLTYEQYF. For the CDR3, the DNA is TGCGCCAGCAGCTTGGCCGGGACAGATCTTACCTACGAGCAGTACTTC.

This clone was seen only a few times. This chain links TRBV2 with TRBJ1-1, with 8 nucleotides matching TRBD1. CDR1 and CDR2 (germline): SNHLY, FYNNEI. This CDR3 contains 14 residues. After removal of 3 bases from V and 1 base from J, the junction contained 1 base not matched to a gene. In DNA, the CDR3 is TGTGCCAGCAGTGATACAGGGGGGAACACTGAAGCTTTCTTT. This sequence encodes CASSDTGGNTEAFF.

This clone was seen only once. This chain joins TRBV4-2 and TRBJ2-2; 13 positions agree with TRBD2. Per germline, CDR1 LGHNA and CDR2 YNFKEQ. This CDR3 contains 19 residues. The junction had 10 bases not matched to a gene; V was cut back by 0 bases and J by 6 bases. CDR3 nucleotides: TGTGCCAGCAGCCAAGATAGAACTAGCGGGAGGGGTCTTTCCGGGGAGCTGTTTTTT. Amino acids: CASSQDRTSGRGLSGELFF.

The J gene is TRBJ1-3, the V gene TRBV6-1, with D tentatively TRBD1 (6 bases). The V end was cut by 2 bases, the J end by 3 bases, with 20 bases between. The germline CDR1 and CDR2 sequences are MNHNS and SASEGT. This CDR3 is 18 amino acids long. The CDR3 loop is CASSEILQGSGRGNTIYF. The CDR3 bases are TGTGCCAGCAGTGAAATCCTACAGGGTTCCGGGCGTGGAAACACCATATATTTT.

The rearrangement uses TRBV9 and TRBJ2-1; tentative D call: TRBD2 (5 bases). CDR3 size: 15 residues. Between the trimmed V and J ends, which lost 0 bases and 0 bases, there was a span of 7 bases. Per germline, CDR1 SGDLS and CDR2 YYNGEE. The CDR3 sequence: CASSVDRGSYNEQFF. CDR3 coding DNA: TGTGCCAGCAGCGTAGACCGGGGCTCCTACAATGAGCAGTTCTTC. Combining the CDR3 with reference TRBV9 and TRBJ2-1 gives the whole variable domain DSGVTQTPKHLITATGQRVTLRCSPRSGDLSVYWYQQSLDQGLQFLIQYYNGEERAKGNILERFSAQQFPDLHSELNLSSLELGDSALYFCASSVDRGSYNEQFFGPGTRLTVL.

This sequence joins TRBV7-3 and TRBJ2-5, with TRBD1 identical over 10 bases. CDR1 is SGHTA and CDR2 is FQGTGA in the germline V gene. V shed 4 bases and J 11 bases; nucleotides not matched to a gene: 10. This CDR3 has 14 residues. The CDR3 DNA reads TGTGCCAGCAGCTCCGGGACAGGGGAAGCAGCGCAGTACTTC. This translates into CASSSGTGEAAQYF. Using reference TRBV7-3 and TRBJ2-5 for the parts outside the CDR3, the full variable domain is GAGVSQTPSNKVTEKGKYVELRCDPISGHTALYWYRQSLGQGPEFLIYFQGTGAADDSGLPNDRFFAVRPEGSVSTLKIQRTERGDSAVYLCASSSGTGEAAQYFGPGTRLLVL.

The V and J genes are TRBV29-1 and TRBJ2-2; D is ambiguous. The CDR3 length is 12 residues. The V and J ends lost 3 bases and 6 bases respectively, with 8 bases between them. Germline V gene lookup returns CDR1 SQVTM and CDR2 ANQGSEA. The DNA for the CDR3 is TGCAGCGTTGAGCGTGATTCCGGGGAGCTGTTTTTT. It encodes CSVERDSGELFF.

This clone has a single count. The V and J genes are TRBV7-2 and TRBJ2-2, with D maybe TRBD1 (6 bases). CDR1 is SGHTA, CDR2 FQGNSA, per germline. With 6 bases removed from V and 7 bases from J, the gap between germline ends came to 15 bases. The CDR3 runs 14 residues. In DNA form, the CDR3 reads TGTGCCAGCAGTTCGACAGGTTCCGGCGGGGAGCTGTTTTTT. It translates to CASSSTGSGGELFF.

This chain connects TRBV7-2 to TRBJ1-1, with D possibly matching TRBD1 (5 bases). The V gene's germline CDR1 is SGHTA and CDR2 FQGNSA. This CDR3 comprises 15 residues. Trimming pared 1 base from V and 2 bases from J, leaving 11 bases between. The CDR3 is CASSLGSTVNTEAFF. The CDR3 nucleotides read TGTGCCAGCAGCTTAGGGTCGACAGTTAACACTGAAGCTTTCTTT.

This chain joins TRBV15 and TRBJ1-4; 9 positions agree with TRBD1. CDR1 and CDR2 (germline): LNHNV, YYDKDF (reference sequence). The CDR3 is 17 amino acids. Trimming cost V 1 base and J 8 bases; bases outside gene matches: 11. The CDR3 loop reads CATSRGGGQGGLEKLFF. DNA for the CDR3: TGTGCCACCAGCAGAGGAGGGGGACAGGGAGGGCTCGAAAAACTGTTTTTT. Drawing the rest from reference TRBV15 and TRBJ1-4, the complete variable domain is DAMVIQNPRYQVTQFGKPVTLSCSQTLNHNVMYWYQQKSSQAPKLLFHYYDKDFNNEADTPDNFQSRRPNTSFCFLDIRSPGLGDTAMYLCATSRGGGQGGLEKLFFGSGTQLSVL.

The V gene is TRBV5-8, the J gene TRBJ2-3; weak D call: TRBD1 (5 bases). Between the trimmed V and J ends, which lost 7 bases and 4 bases, there was a span of 10 bases. The CDR3 sequence is 12 residues long. From germline, CDR1 is SGHTS and CDR2 YDEGEE. CDR3 loop: CASQGVADTQYF. The CDR3 DNA reads as TGTGCCAGCCAAGGGGTCGCAGATACGCAGTATTTT.

In this sample, this clone turned up a few times. V usage is TRBV6-5 and J usage is TRBJ2-7; 7 nucleotides align to TRBD1. Germline V gene sequence: CDR1 MNHEY, CDR2 SVGAGI. CDR3 length: 16 amino acids. Trimming at V came to 2 bases and at J to 2 bases, leaving 9 bases not matched to a gene. CDR3 loop: CASSYSSAGGTYEQYF. The CDR3 DNA reads as TGTGCCAGCAGTTACAGTTCGGCAGGGGGAACCTACGAGCAGTACTTC.

The CDR3 loop reads CASSYPDRAGVQFF. CDR3 in DNA: TGTGCCAGCAGTTACCCGGACAGGGCGGGGGTACAGTTCTTC. The chain joins TRBV6-5 to TRBJ2-1; maybe TRBD1 (8 bases). V lost 2 bases and J lost 13, with 18 bases in between. This CDR3 has 14 residues. In germline, CDR1 is MNHEY, CDR2 SVGAGI.

V is TRBV4-1 and J is TRBJ2-1; 7 bases map to TRBD2. Germline assignment: CDR1 MGHRA and CDR2 YSYEKL. The junction had 9 bases not matched to a gene; V was cut back by 1 base and J by 9 bases. CDR3 length: 15 amino acids. The CDR3 sequence is CASSQGYTTGGEQFF. The CDR3 DNA reads TGCGCCAGCAGCCAAGGTTATACCACGGGGGGTGAGCAGTTCTTC.

The V call is TRBV19, the J call TRBJ2-7, with D tentatively TRBD2 (5 bases). V gave up 0 bases and J gave up 6 bases, with 12 bases separating them. This CDR3 comprises 14 residues. Germline CDR1 is LNHDA and CDR2 is SQIVND (reference sequence). The CDR3 bases are TGTGCCAGTAGTATAGATCTCGGACTCGCCGAGCAGTACTTC. This encodes CASSIDLGLAEQYF.

The gene calls are TRBV28 and TRBJ1-6, with D possibly TRBD1 on 5 matching bases. V was trimmed by 2 bases and J by 12 bases, leaving 20 bases between them. The CDR3 loop spans 16 amino acids. CDR1 and CDR2 (germline): MDHEN, SYDVKM. The CDR3 reads CASSLGGGSTEKPLHF. The CDR3 coding sequence is TGTGCCAGCAGTTTAGGCGGGGGGTCGACAGAGAAACCCCTCCACTTT.

The chain employs TRBV6-4 and TRBJ1-2, with D perhaps TRBD1 (5 bases). Germline CDR1 reads MRHNA; CDR2 reads SNTAGT. The V end was cut by 0 bases, the J end by 4 bases, with 6 bases between. The CDR3 has 13 amino acids. CDR3 residues: CASSDSQGYGYTF. The CDR3 coding sequence is TGTGCCAGCAGTGACTCTCAGGGCTATGGCTACACCTTC.